What follows describes a single T cell receptor beta chain. Other nucleotide sequences from this sample produce the same CDR3. The entry originates in a study of blood T cell repertoires in COVID-19. Background on the study: Specimens from acute and convalescent COVID-19 originated in the United States, Italy and Spain. Sources were T cells, B-cell-depleted T cells, or PBMCs; the material itself was cDNA or gDNA.

J lost 7 bases, V lost 2 bases, and 2 bases had no gene match. The CDR3 contains 13 residues. Germline V gene sequence: CDR1 KGHSH, CDR2 LQKENI. In the authors' workflow: The authors estimated nucleated cell counts from reference gene primer amplification. Produced via immunoSEQ multiplex PCR; TCRdb's table is partial and in-frame only. That table is the source of V, J and clone size, and D and trimming were worked out from the DNA. The data hold 120,000 to 150,000 clones, with about 85% observed a single time. The TCR was taken from a woman aged 40 to 50 with active or convalescent COVID-19. V is TRBV18 and J is TRBJ1-5, with 7 positions matching TRBD1. Specimen: peripheral blood. The CDR3 coding sequence is TGTGCCAGCTCACCAGGAGGGGGCCAGCCCCAGCATTTT. Its protein is CASSPGGGQPQHF.